A single sample is the source of the 26 T cell receptor beta chains below, sequenced in a study of shared T cell receptors in the human thymus. Sequencing used immunoSEQ multiplex PCR; TCRdb keeps in-frame clones, though not all of them. The sample lists 650,000 to 950,000 clones, approximately 85% occurring once. The same sample was also studied in work on human thymus T cells.

The material sequenced was thymocytes. The receptors come from a girl less than two years old with a congenital heart defect.

The chain uses TRBV6-5 and TRBJ2-7, with 9 bases matching TRBD1. The CDR3 consists of 14 residues. Losses at the gene ends were 6 bases for V and 4 bases for J; bases not matched to a gene: 7. Looked up from germline, CDR1 is MNHEY and CDR2 is SVGAGI. CDR3 amino acids: CASRLGDRAYEQYF. The CDR3 bases are TGTGCCAGCAGACTAGGGGACAGGGCGTACGAGCAGTACTTC.

This chain uses TRBV5-1 with TRBJ1-2; TRBD1 agrees at 8 bases. Germline V lookup: CDR1 SGHRS, CDR2 YFSETQ. The CDR3 loop spans 17 amino acids. V dropped 1 base and J dropped 2; count of bases not matched to a gene: 10. The CDR3 sequence: CASSLTSGQGLNYGYTF. The CDR3 DNA is TGCGCCAGCAGCTTGACCTCCGGACAGGGATTAAACTATGGCTACACCTTC.

The genes are TRBV2 and TRBJ2-5; 9 nucleotides align to TRBD1. Germline CDR1 and CDR2: SNHLY and FYNNEI. The CDR3 runs to 16 residues. The junction had 10 bases not matched to a gene; V was cut back by 6 bases and J by 2 bases. This CDR3 reads CASSGTDRGLQETQYF. CDR3 coding DNA: TGTGCCAGCAGCGGAACCGACAGGGGGTTGCAAGAGACCCAGTACTTC.

This clone was observed a single time. The V and J genes are TRBV6-5 and TRBJ1-5; D perhaps matches TRBD1 (6 bases). This CDR3 spans 15 amino acids. CDR1 is MNHEY and CDR2 is SVGAGI in the germline V gene. V was trimmed by 2 bases and J by 6 bases, leaving 14 bases between them. The CDR3 DNA reads as TGTGCCAGCAGTTACAATCGGCAGGGGAGTCAGCCCCAGCATTTT. Its protein product is CASSYNRQGSQPQHF.

This clone was seen more than once but under ten times. This chain links TRBV27 with TRBJ2-2, with 9 bases that match TRBD1. With 8 bases clipped from V and 5 bases from J, the junction kept 6 bases outside the gene matches. Germline CDR1 is MNHEY and CDR2 is SMNVEV (reference sequence). This CDR3 spans 14 amino acids. CDR3 residues: CASSGTGRTGELFF. The CDR3 DNA reads TGTGCCAGCTCCGGGACAGGGAGGACCGGGGAGCTGTTTTTT.

This chain connects TRBV9 to TRBJ2-7; D remains unclear. CDR1 SGDLS and CDR2 YYNGEE come from the germline V gene. V lost 5 bases to trimming and J lost 0 bases, with 12 bases between them. This CDR3 comprises 14 residues. The CDR3 nucleotides are TGTGCCAGCAGAGCTATGTCCCGCTCCTACGAGCAGTACTTC. Amino acid sequence: CASRAMSRSYEQYF.

The rearrangement uses TRBV6-1 and TRBJ1-5, with D perhaps matching TRBD1 (5 bases). The germline V gene encodes CDR1 MNHNS and CDR2 SASEGT. V lost 5 bases to trimming and J lost 2 bases, with 10 bases between them. The CDR3 sequence is 14 residues long. DNA for the CDR3: TGTGCCAGCAGTTATGGGACTGGCAATCAGCCCCAGCATTTT. Its translation: CASSYGTGNQPQHF.

V gene TRBV28 combines with J gene TRBJ2-5; the match to TRBD2 covers 11 bases. The CDR3 runs to 18 residues. Germline values: CDR1 MDHEN, CDR2 SYDVKM. V gave up 6 bases and J gave up 5 bases; unmatched junction bases: 17. The DNA of the CDR3 is TGTGCCAGCAGCCCCTCGTTGGTAGCGGGGGGGCGAGTTGAGACCCAGTACTTC. Its protein is CASSPSLVAGGRVETQYF.

This chain links TRBV19 with TRBJ2-7; 8 nucleotides line up with TRBD1. Germline V gene data show CDR1 as LNHDA and CDR2 as SQIVND (reference sequence). This CDR3 comprises 14 residues. Losses at the gene ends were 3 bases for V and 3 bases for J; bases not matched to a gene: 4. The CDR3: CASSIVDRGYEQYF. CDR3 DNA sequence: TGTGCCAGTAGTATCGTCGACAGGGGCTACGAGCAGTACTTC.

The table lists this clone with a count of one. The chain has TRBV7-2 and TRBJ1-5; no reliable D call. The CDR3 is made up of 14 amino acids. Trimming removed 1 base at V and 3 bases at J, with 7 bases between. Germline V lookup: CDR1 SGHTA, CDR2 FQGNSA. The CDR3 coding sequence is TGTGCCAGCAGCTTAGGGCCAGTCAATCAGCCCCAGCATTTT. It specifies CASSLGPVNQPQHF.

This clone was seen once. The chain employs TRBV6-1 and TRBJ1-1; D not resolved. The CDR3 length is 13 residues. Trimming pared 6 bases from V and 0 bases from J, leaving 8 bases between. Germline CDR1 is MNHNS and CDR2 is SASEGT. CDR3 sequence reads: CASREKLNTEAFF. Written as DNA, the CDR3 is TGTGCCAGCAGAGAGAAGTTGAACACTGAAGCTTTCTTT.

This chain connects TRBV6-5 to TRBJ1-2; D is perhaps TRBD1 (6 bases). Trimming cost V 6 bases and J 4 bases, with 15 bases left between them. The CDR3 is 14 amino acids. Germline lookup yields CDR1 MNHEY and CDR2 SVGAGI. The CDR3 region is CASSPRDRIYGYTF. CDR3 nucleotides: TGTGCCAGCAGCCCCCGAGACAGGATCTATGGCTACACCTTC.

The chain combines TRBV6-1 with TRBJ2-1; the D gene is possibly TRBD1 (6 bases). CDR3 length equals 14 residues. Germline lookup yields CDR1 MNHNS and CDR2 SASEGT. V shed 8 bases and J shed 2 bases, with 13 bases lying between them. The CDR3 spells CASVFPGAYNEQFF. The DNA for the CDR3 is TGTGCCAGCGTGTTCCCAGGGGCCTACAATGAGCAGTTCTTC.

The chain has TRBV4-1 and TRBJ2-2; 10 nucleotides line up with TRBD1. This CDR3 has 17 amino acids. V trimming: 6 bases; J trimming: 6 bases; junction bases outside the gene matches: 13. Germline CDR1 MGHRA, CDR2 YSYEKL. The DNA of the CDR3 is TGCGCCAGCAGACCCACGGCGGGACAGGGGTACCCCGGGGAGCTGTTTTTT. It translates to CASRPTAGQGYPGELFF.

The chain is built from TRBV18 and TRBJ2-1; tentative D call: TRBD1 (6 bases). Trimming took off 2 bases at V and 10 bases at J, with 18 bases between the two ends. Germline V gives CDR1 KGHSH, CDR2 LQKENI. The CDR3 runs to 15 residues. CDR3 sequence: CASSPSRLQGREQFF. As DNA, the CDR3 is TGTGCCAGCTCACCATCCCGATTACAGGGTCGGGAGCAGTTCTTC.

The chain employs TRBV5-1 and TRBJ2-3, with D tentatively TRBD1 (7 bases). CDR1 SGHRS and CDR2 YFSETQ come from the germline V gene. This CDR3 region has 17 residues. Deletions cut 2 bases from V and 3 bases from J, with 19 bases between. The CDR3 bases are TGCGCCAGCAGCTTAGTTTCGACAGGGAGGTTGACAGATACGCAGTATTTT. It yields the protein CASSLVSTGRLTDTQYF.

The rearrangement joins TRBV6-1 to TRBJ2-7; TRBD1 is a possible D gene (6 bases). Trimming pared 6 bases from V and 3 bases from J, leaving 15 bases between. There are 14 residues in the CDR3. In germline, CDR1 is MNHNS, CDR2 SASEGT. CDR3 DNA sequence: TGTGCCAGCAGGGCAGGGGTGGGAAGCTACGAGCAGTACTTC. Its protein product is CASRAGVGSYEQYF.

The chain combines TRBV19 with TRBJ2-3, with 9 bases fitting TRBD2. CDR3 length equals 13 residues. The V gene end was trimmed by 9 bases and the J gene end by 4 bases; junction bases not matched to a gene: 5. The germline V gene encodes CDR1 LNHDA and CDR2 SQIVND (reference sequence). The CDR3 here is CASSGGSADTQYF. As DNA, the CDR3 is TGTGCCAGCAGCGGGGGGTCAGCAGATACGCAGTATTTT.

This sequence joins TRBV5-5 and TRBJ2-7; no definite D call. The length of the CDR3 is 14 residues. Germline CDR1 SGHKS, CDR2 YYEKEE (reference sequence). Trimming removed 4 bases at V and 2 bases at J, with 13 bases between. This CDR3 is CASSTRILPYEQYF. CDR3 DNA: TGTGCCAGCAGCACGCGGATCCTCCCCTACGAGCAGTACTTC.

V usage is TRBV19 and J usage is TRBJ1-1; D call uncertain. Trimming stripped 3 bases from V and 3 bases from J, with 11 bases between. Germline loops: CDR1 LNHDA, CDR2 SQIVND (reference sequence). The CDR3 consists of 14 residues. CDR3 in DNA: TGTGCCAGTAGTATTGAGGGTACGGACACTGAAGCTTTCTTT. Translation: CASSIEGTDTEAFF.

The chain has TRBV13 and TRBJ2-5, with 7 bases fitting TRBD2. From germline, CDR1 is PRHDT and CDR2 FYEKMQ (reference sequence). V lost 5 bases, J lost 11 bases, and 8 bases stayed unmatched. This CDR3 has 12 amino acids. The CDR3, as DNA: TGTGCCAGCAGCCTCGGGGGAGGGGAGCAGTACTTC. Translated: CASSLGGGEQYF.

The genes are TRBV7-6 and TRBJ2-5; TRBD1 aligns across 7 bases. The trim removed 5 bases at V and 7 bases at J, leaving 10 bases unmatched. The length of the CDR3 is 14 residues. Looked up from germline, CDR1 is SGHVS and CDR2 is FNYEAQ. CDR3 in DNA: TGTGCCAGCAGCGCCGGGACAGACCCCTCGACCCAGTACTTC. Translation gives CASSAGTDPSTQYF. Supplemented by reference TRBV7-6 and TRBJ2-5, the full variable domain reads GAGVSQSPRYKVTKRGQDVALRCDPISGHVSLYWYRQALGQGPEFLTYFNYEAQQDKSGLPNDRFSAERPEGSISTLTIQRTEQRDSAMYRCASSAGTDPSTQYFGPGTRLLVL.

The rearrangement links TRBV6-1 to TRBJ1-2, with 8 bases lining up with TRBD1. The CDR3 loop spans 18 amino acids. V gave up 0 bases and J gave up 2 bases; unmatched junction bases: 11. Germline V gene lookup returns CDR1 MNHNS and CDR2 SASEGT. CDR3 in amino acids: CASSEAQGASPDNYGYTF. Written as DNA, the CDR3 is TGTGCCAGCAGTGAAGCTCAGGGGGCTTCACCCGACAACTATGGCTACACCTTC.

The chain joins TRBV20-1 to TRBJ2-5; D unresolved. The CDR3 contains 10 residues. Trimming took 7 bases from V and 5 from J, leaving 8 bases between them. CDR1 is DFQATT and CDR2 is SNEGSKA in the germline V gene (reference sequence). The CDR3 DNA reads as TGCAGTGTCGAACGGGAGACCCAGTACTTC. Translated: CSVERETQYF.

The count of this clone is one. The chain joins TRBV30 to TRBJ2-2; 12 nucleotides match TRBD1. J lost 4 bases, V lost 2 bases, and 26 bases had no gene match. CDR1 is GTSNPN, CDR2 SVGIG, per germline (reference sequence). The CDR3 is made up of 23 amino acids. CDR3 coding DNA: TGTGCCTGGAGTAGGTCGGGTACCGGGACAGGGGGCGCGAGGAAGGAGGGCACCGGGGAGCTGTTTTTT. Its translation: CAWSRSGTGTGGARKEGTGELFF.

This chain uses TRBV7-9 with TRBJ2-2; D is possibly TRBD1 (6 bases). The CDR3 is 14 amino acids. Per germline, CDR1 SEHNR and CDR2 FQNEAQ (reference sequence). V lost 5 bases, J lost 8 bases, and 15 bases lay in between. The DNA of the CDR3 is TGTGCCAGCAGCGCTGTTGACAGGCGTGGGGAGCTGTTTTTT. Its translation is CASSAVDRRGELFF. Variable domain in full (rest from reference TRBV7-9 and TRBJ2-2): DTGVSQNPRHKITKRGQNVTFRCDPISEHNRLYWYRQTLGQGPEFLTYFQNEAQLEKSRLLSDRFSAERPKGSFSTLEIQRTEQGDSAMYLCASSAVDRRGELFFGEGSRLTVL.